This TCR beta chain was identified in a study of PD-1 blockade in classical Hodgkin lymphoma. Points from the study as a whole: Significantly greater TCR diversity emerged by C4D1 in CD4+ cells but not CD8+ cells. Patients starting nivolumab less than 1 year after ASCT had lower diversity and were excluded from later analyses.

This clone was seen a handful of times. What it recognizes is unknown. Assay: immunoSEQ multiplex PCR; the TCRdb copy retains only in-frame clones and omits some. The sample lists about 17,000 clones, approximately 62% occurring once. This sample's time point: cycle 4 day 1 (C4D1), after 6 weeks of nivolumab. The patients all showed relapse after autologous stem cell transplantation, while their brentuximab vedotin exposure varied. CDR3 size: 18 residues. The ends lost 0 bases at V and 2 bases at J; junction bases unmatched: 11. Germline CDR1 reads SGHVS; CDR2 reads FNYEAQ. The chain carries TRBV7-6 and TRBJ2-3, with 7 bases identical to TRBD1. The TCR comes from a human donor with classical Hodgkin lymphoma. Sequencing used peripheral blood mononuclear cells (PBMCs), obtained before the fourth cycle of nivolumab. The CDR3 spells CASSLAPGTATLTDTQYF. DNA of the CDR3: TGTGCCAGCAGCTTAGCGCCTGGGACAGCGACCCTCACAGATACGCAGTATTTT.